The 25 T cell receptor beta chains below come from one sample, sequenced in a study of T cell responses to AZD1222 COVID-19 vaccine. Measured with immunoSEQ multiplex PCR; TCRdb has only the in-frame clones, and not every one. The table shows about 83,000 clones, with 86% occurring only once. This sample comprised peripheral blood, obtained on day 0 of AZD1222 vaccination. These receptors all stem from an adult in good health.

The J gene is TRBJ2-4, the V gene TRBV18, with TRBD2 matching 13 bases. The length of the CDR3 is 14 residues. The V and J ends lost 7 bases and 8 bases, in that order; junction bases with no gene match: 5. Germline CDR1 reads KGHSH; CDR2 reads LQKENI. CDR3 amino acids: CASWTSGSSDIQYF. CDR3 sequence (DNA): TGTGCCAGCTGGACTAGCGGGAGTAGCGACATTCAGTACTTC.

V is TRBV20-1 and J is TRBJ2-1; D is ambiguous. This CDR3 has 12 residues. V was cut by 3 bases and J by 6 bases, with 9 bases left in between. Germline V gives CDR1 DFQATT, CDR2 SNEGSKA (reference sequence). In DNA form, the CDR3 reads TGCAGTGCTAGTTTGGCAGTCAATGAGCAGTTCTTC. Residues: CSASLAVNEQFF.

The rearrangement joins TRBV3-1 (or the pseudogene TRBV3-2) to TRBJ1-6; no reliable D call. V dropped 1 base and J dropped 9 bases, with 10 bases sitting between them. The germline V gene has CDR1 LGHDT and CDR2 YNNKEL (reference sequence). The CDR3 contains 14 residues. The CDR3 loop is CASSQGGWGSPLHF. The CDR3 nucleotides are TGTGCCAGCAGCCAAGGAGGTTGGGGTTCACCCCTCCACTTT.

The chain is built from TRBV5-1 and TRBJ2-3; TRBD2 matches at 7 bases. The V and J ends lost 1 base and 1 base, in that order; junction bases with no gene match: 3. From germline, CDR1 is SGHRS and CDR2 YFSETQ. This CDR3 comprises 15 residues. In nucleotides, the CDR3 is TGCGCCAGCAGCTTGACTAGCGCACGCACAGATACGCAGTATTTT. Residues: CASSLTSARTDTQYF. The variable domain in full, completed from reference TRBV5-1 and TRBJ2-3, reads KAGVTQTPRYLIKTRGQQVTLSCSPISGHRSVSWYQQTPGQGLQFLFEYFSETQRNKGNFPGRFSGRQFSNSRSEMNVSTLELGDSALYLCASSLTSARTDTQYFGPGTRLTVL.

The CDR3, as DNA: TGTGCCAGCTCACCACCGGACAGTTCGCTTGGCGATGAAAAACTGTTTTTT. Protein sequence: CASSPPDSSLGDEKLFF. The chain carries TRBV18 and TRBJ1-4; D is possibly TRBD1 (6 bases). The CDR3 sequence is 17 residues long. Germline-derived CDR1 and CDR2 are KGHSH and LQKENI. Trimming took 0 bases from V and 6 from J, leaving 17 bases between them.

This clone was seen many times. This sequence joins TRBV27 and TRBJ1-5, with D maybe TRBD1 (5 bases). V dropped 3 bases and J dropped 7 bases, with 10 bases sitting between them. CDR3 length: 13 residues. Germline V gene sequence: CDR1 MNHEY, CDR2 SMNVEV (reference sequence). CDR3 sequence: CASSLGRSQPQHF. The CDR3 nucleotides are TGTGCCAGCAGTTTGGGACGGTCACAGCCCCAGCATTTT.

On this clone itself: The sample holds other DNA sequences that translate to the same CDR3. The CDR3 region is CASSLLGQPQHF. The DNA for the CDR3 is TGTGCCAGCAGTTTATTGGGTCAGCCCCAGCATTTT. The rearrangement links TRBV27 to TRBJ1-5, with unresolved D. Between the trimmed V and J ends, which lost 1 base and 6 bases, there was a span of 4 bases. The CDR3 is 12 residues long. CDR1 is MNHEY, CDR2 SMNVEV, per germline (reference sequence).

The chain joins TRBV28 to TRBJ1-4, with D possibly matching TRBD1 (6 bases). CDR1 is MDHEN and CDR2 is SYDVKM in the germline V gene. V gave up 5 bases and J gave up 10 bases, with 20 bases separating them. This CDR3 contains 15 residues. CDR3 region: CASSTLQGGVGKLFF. CDR3 DNA sequence: TGTGCCAGCAGTACTCTACAGGGAGGGGTAGGAAAACTGTTTTTT.

The J gene is TRBJ1-6, the V gene TRBV18, with D hard to call. Germline CDR1 KGHSH, CDR2 LQKENI. V was cut by 3 bases and J by 7 bases, with 19 bases left in between. This CDR3 is built from 17 residues. CDR3 residues: CASSPQMGGRNNSPLHF. The CDR3 nucleotides read TGTGCCAGCTCACCGCAGATGGGTGGCAGGAACAATTCACCCCTCCACTTT.

The rearrangement links TRBV19 to TRBJ2-5; TRBD2 matches at 11 bases. The CDR3 runs to 15 residues. V lost 10 bases to trimming and J lost 7 bases; unmatched junction nucleotides: 14. CDR1 is LNHDA, CDR2 SQIVND, per germline (reference sequence). CDR3 sequence: CATSASGGTGGTQYF. DNA for the CDR3: TGTGCCACCTCGGCTAGCGGGGGGACGGGTGGGACCCAGTACTTC.

J is TRBJ2-7 and V is TRBV2; D remains ambiguous. Germline values: CDR1 SNHLY, CDR2 FYNNEI. V lost 4 bases and J 4 bases, leaving 11 bases between the germline ends. The CDR3 is made up of 13 amino acids. The CDR3 loop reads CASSAPFVYEQYF. In nucleotides, the CDR3 is TGTGCCAGCAGTGCCCCCTTCGTATACGAGCAGTACTTC.

The table lists this clone with a count of one. This sequence joins TRBV7-2 and TRBJ1-2, with 7 bases fitting TRBD1. This CDR3 contains 14 residues. V dropped 5 bases and J dropped 4; count of bases not matched to a gene: 7. Germline CDR1 and CDR2: SGHTA and FQGNSA. The CDR3 protein is CASSTQGGGYGYTF. In DNA, the CDR3 is TGTGCCAGCAGCACTCAAGGGGGCGGCTATGGCTACACCTTC.

This sequence joins TRBV7-2 and TRBJ1-1, with a tentative D call TRBD1 (6 bases). CDR1 is SGHTA, CDR2 FQGNSA, per germline. This CDR3 has 16 residues. V lost 2 bases and J 4 bases, leaving 17 bases between the germline ends. The CDR3 DNA sequence: TGTGCCAGCAGCTTAAAGGGGGGGTGGCAGGGCACTGAAGCTTTCTTT. Translating it yields CASSLKGGWQGTEAFF.

The sample holds one count of this clone. This chain links TRBV4-3 with TRBJ2-7; maybe TRBD2 (6 bases). V lost 0 bases, J lost 5 bases, and 17 bases lay in between. Germline values: CDR1 LGHNA, CDR2 YSLEER. CDR3 length equals 16 residues. In nucleotides, the CDR3 is TGCGCCAGCAGCCAAGATCGGGGAGGACATAGTAACGAGCAGTACTTC. It encodes CASSQDRGGHSNEQYF.

CDR3 nucleotide sequence: TGTGCCAGCAGCGTCTGGGTGAACACCGGGGAGCTGTTTTTT. This gives the protein CASSVWVNTGELFF. The chain combines TRBV9 with TRBJ2-2; D is undetermined. There are 14 residues in the CDR3. The V end was cut by 2 bases, the J end by 1 base, with 6 bases between. Germline V gene lookup returns CDR1 SGDLS and CDR2 YYNGEE.

The rearrangement joins TRBV18 to TRBJ1-5; D is undetermined. V gave up 0 bases and J gave up 3 bases, with 9 bases separating them. Germline values: CDR1 KGHSH, CDR2 LQKENI. The CDR3 consists of 15 residues. CDR3 sequence reads: CASSPPGDLNQPQHF. CDR3 nucleotide sequence: TGTGCCAGCTCACCACCGGGTGACCTCAATCAGCCCCAGCATTTT.

V and J are TRBV10-3 and TRBJ2-1; 7 nucleotides line up with TRBD2. This CDR3 is built from 15 residues. The V segment lost 3 bases and the J segment 5 bases; nucleotides outside the gene matches: 7. Germline loops: CDR1 ENHRY, CDR2 SYGVKD. The CDR3, as DNA: TGTGCCATCAGTGACTCCGGGAGGCCCCACAATGAGCAGTTCTTC. Amino acid sequence: CAISDSGRPHNEQFF.

The chain carries TRBV27 and TRBJ1-6; 9 bases are a match to TRBD1. The length of the CDR3 is 16 residues. Losses at the gene ends were 0 bases for V and 11 bases for J; bases not matched to a gene: 8. CDR1 is MNHEY, CDR2 SMNVEV, per germline (reference sequence). The CDR3 is CASSLSTGQGWAPLHF. The CDR3 DNA reads TGTGCCAGCAGTTTATCGACGGGACAGGGATGGGCACCCCTCCACTTT.

This clone was picked up one time. J is TRBJ2-1 and V is TRBV6-4; possible D gene TRBD1, 6 bases. This CDR3 has 10 amino acids. Germline V gene data show CDR1 as MRHNA and CDR2 as SNTAGT. V was clipped by 8 bases and J by 15 bases, with 14 bases between them. The CDR3 is CASQTGIGFF. CDR3 nucleotides: TGTGCCAGCCAGACAGGAATCGGGTTCTTC.

This clone was recorded only once. The rearrangement links TRBV3-1 (or the pseudogene TRBV3-2) to TRBJ1-2; 8 bases map to TRBD1. V was pared by 0 bases and J by 4 bases, with 10 bases of the junction left unmatched. Germline CDR1 reads LGHDT; CDR2 reads YNNKEL (reference sequence). The CDR3 is 17 amino acids. DNA of the CDR3: TGTGCCAGCAGCCAAGATCCTCTCCAGGGGGCAATCTATGGCTACACCTTC. Its translation is CASSQDPLQGAIYGYTF.

This chain uses TRBV7-9 with TRBJ1-2, with a weak D call TRBD1 (6 bases). Germline-derived CDR1 and CDR2 are SEHNR and FQNEAQ (reference sequence). Trimming removed 5 bases at V and 5 bases at J, with 12 bases between. The CDR3 contains 13 residues. CDR3 DNA sequence: TGTGCCAGCAGCGGCGGACAGAGATATGGCTACACCTTC. Encoded protein: CASSGGQRYGYTF.

The rearrangement links TRBV15 to TRBJ2-1; 11 bases agree with TRBD2. The CDR3 covers 16 residues. The germline V gene has CDR1 LNHNV and CDR2 YYDKDF (reference sequence). With 2 bases clipped from V and 5 bases from J, the junction kept 5 bases outside the gene matches. CDR3 residues: CATSRPGLADDNEQFF. The CDR3 DNA is TGTGCCACCAGCAGACCGGGACTAGCGGATGACAATGAGCAGTTCTTC. Based on the CDR3 plus reference TRBV15 and TRBJ2-1, the full variable domain is DAMVIQNPRYQVTQFGKPVTLSCSQTLNHNVMYWYQQKSSQAPKLLFHYYDKDFNNEADTPDNFQSRRPNTSFCFLDIRSPGLGDTAMYLCATSRPGLADDNEQFFGPGTRLTVL.

This sequence joins TRBV6-5 and TRBJ1-1; 9 bases fit TRBD1. CDR1 is MNHEY, CDR2 SVGAGI, per germline. With V trimmed by 8 bases and J by 0 bases, 7 bases remained unmatched. The CDR3 sequence is 15 residues long. The CDR3 coding sequence is TGTGCCAGCGGCGGGACAGGGCCCATGAACACTGAAGCTTTCTTT. Its translation: CASGGTGPMNTEAFF.

V usage is TRBV5-4 and J usage is TRBJ2-3; D gene uncertain. V lost 0 bases and J lost 2, with 13 bases in between. CDR1 and CDR2 (germline): SGHNT, YYREEE (reference sequence). The CDR3 loop spans 16 amino acids. CDR3 protein: CASSLGANFNTDTQYF. In nucleotides, the CDR3 is TGTGCCAGCAGCTTGGGTGCCAACTTTAACACAGATACGCAGTATTTT.

This clone was found once. The chain has TRBV7-2 and TRBJ2-1; 9 bases match TRBD1. V gave up 3 bases and J gave up 6 bases; unmatched junction bases: 6. From germline, CDR1 is SGHTA and CDR2 FQGNSA. This CDR3 spans 15 amino acids. DNA for the CDR3: TGTGCCAGCAGCTTGGGACAGGGAAGTTTCAATGAGCAGTTCTTC. Its protein is CASSLGQGSFNEQFF.